This entry describes one T cell receptor beta chain. This clone was observed a few times. It has no known antigen specificity. No base quality information exists; no much larger clone differs at one position. One collaborating source in Seattle enrolled patients while the patients were actively infected and followed the patients over time throughout the course of disease. The collaborating institutions used their own protocols to collect whole blood in K2EDTA tubes. Collaborator samples were shipped for TCRbeta analysis as frozen whole blood, isolated PBMCs, or DNA extracted from either sample type. The data belong to a study of blood T cell repertoires in COVID-19 (dated by TCRdb to the early 2020s). Broadly, across the study: The collaborator samples originated in the United States, Italy and Spain and spanned the acute and convalescent phases of COVID-19. The prospective study material was composed of cDNA or gDNA derived from T cells, B-cell-depleted T cells, or PBMCs. Subjects who had been exposed to COVID-19, were actively infected with it, or had recovered from it provided the deeply sampled blood TCRbeta repertoires that made up the dataset. A freely available public database, intended as a resource for researchers studying the immune response to SARS-CoV-2, is where the repertoires were released. Samples came from the ongoing ImmuneRACE study (first 160 participants) plus 1,254 subjects from 6 global collaborators. Nearly every sample came with metadata listing a de-identified subject ID, COVID-19 status, age in years and sex. Where HLA class I and class II types were available, the types were taken from metadata supplied by the sample provider, not from assay-based typing. What the research found in general, with its limitations: The amount of clinical and demographic metadata varied by source and participant and was provided uncurated.

The V and J ends are trimmed by 7 bases and 7 bases, leaving 11 bases between them. The CDR3 goes from the cysteine to the phenylalanine over 12 residues. Only CDR3 DNA remains: 36 bases, in frame from the first base. The immunoSEQ Assay, a bias-controlled multiplex PCR, was used to amplify TCRbeta CDR3 regions from genomic DNA. Per the original workflow: The number of nucleated cells in each sample was estimated by amplification of reference gene primers within the assay. To quantify the absolute abundance of each unique TCRbeta CDR3 rearrangement, sequence reads were collapsed and filtered. Productive Simpson clonality was computed per sample as the square root of Simpson's diversity index over productive rearrangements. TCRdb limited this immuneACCESS table to in-frame rearrangements with V and J called. A share of clones is missing; checked studies link under half to unresolved V genes, and the rest is unexplained. V and J calls and clone size are those listed in that table; D and trimming were worked out from the DNA. The table for this sample lists about 160,000 clones; about 85% of them were counted only once. The ten largest clones represent less than 8% of the sample.

The material sequenced was peripheral blood. This receptor chain uses TRBV12-3 or TRBV12-4 and TRBJ2-1, with the D gene not clear enough to name. This receptor was taken from a man older than 75 with COVID-19, enrolled during active disease. The DNA sequence follows: TGTGCCAGCAAAACTCAGACTAATGAGCAGTTCTTC. Its coded protein is CASKTQTNEQFF.